Given below is one TCR beta chain in context. This sample was included in a study of shared clonotypes between healthy human individuals. The V end was cut by 5 bases, the J end by 5 bases, with 12 bases between. From germline, CDR1 is MDHEN and CDR2 SYDVKM. The CDR3 has 13 amino acids. Only in-frame clones appear in the TCRdb table, and some are missing; sequencing was by immunoSEQ multiplex PCR. The repertoire has a few million clones, 85% to 95% of them found once; the top ten carry 0.3% to 0.4%. Sequenced: naive CD4+ T cells from PBMCs. Indicated subset: CD45RA+ positively selected. The TCR sequence derives from a man aged 18 to 29 in good health. Some clones in this sample may be carry-over from other donors' samples. The chain has TRBV28 and TRBJ1-2, with D possibly TRBD1 on 6 matching bases. CDR3 in amino acids: CASSVGARYGYTF. CDR3 DNA: TGTGCCAGCAGTGTGGGGGCTCGATATGGCTACACCTTC.